By share, the clone carrying this T cell receptor beta chain counts as medium-sized. The sample belongs to a study of tumor-infiltrating lymphocytes in oesophageal squamous cell carcinoma. TCRdb itself ran the PCR reads through MiXCR, one entry per CDR3 protein. The sample carries about 13,000 distinct CDR3 sequences, roughly 51% recorded once. The sequenced material came from esophageal tumor tissue. The receptor comes from a male donor with esophageal squamous cell carcinoma.

CDR3 DNA: TGTGCCAGCAGCTCTAAACCAGGGGTCGAGCAGTACTTC. Protein: CASSSKPGVEQYF. V is TRBV11-3 and J is TRBJ2-7; a weak D match, TRBD1 (6 bases). Germline V lookup: CDR1 SGHNT, CDR2 YENEEA. The CDR3 loop spans 13 amino acids. The V end lost 4 bases, the J end lost 6 bases, and 13 bases lay between the germline ends.